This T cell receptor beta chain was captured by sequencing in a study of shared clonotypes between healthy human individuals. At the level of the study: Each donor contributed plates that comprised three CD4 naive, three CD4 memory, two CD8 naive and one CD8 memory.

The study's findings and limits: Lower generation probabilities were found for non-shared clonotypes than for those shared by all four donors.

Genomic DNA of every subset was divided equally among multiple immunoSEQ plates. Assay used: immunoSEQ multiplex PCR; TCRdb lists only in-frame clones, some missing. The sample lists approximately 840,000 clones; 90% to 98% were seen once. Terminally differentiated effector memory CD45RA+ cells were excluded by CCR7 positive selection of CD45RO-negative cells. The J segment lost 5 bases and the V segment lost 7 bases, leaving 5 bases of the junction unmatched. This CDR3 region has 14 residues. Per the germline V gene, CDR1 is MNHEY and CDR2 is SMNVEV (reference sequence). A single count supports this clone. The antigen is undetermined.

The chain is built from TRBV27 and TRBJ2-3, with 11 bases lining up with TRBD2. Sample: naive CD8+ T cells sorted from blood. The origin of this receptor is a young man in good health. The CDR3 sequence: CASTLAGGGDTQYF. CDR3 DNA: TGTGCCAGCACCCTAGCGGGAGGAGGAGATACGCAGTATTTT.